A selection of T cell receptor beta chains follows, all from one sample in a study of OX40 agonist ivuxolimab in advanced cancers. Measured with immunoSEQ multiplex PCR; TCRdb has only the in-frame clones, and not every one. This sample carries over 25,000 clones, roughly 88% of them seen once, and the ten largest clones take under 70%. Sequences were derived from CD4+ or CD8+ T cells sorted from blood, sampled in a trial of the OX40 agonist ivuxolimab. Receptors originate from an adult with an advanced solid tumor such as melanoma, head and neck, liver or kidney cancer. The CDR3 runs from the conserved cysteine through the conserved F or W. Fields, in order: V gene, J gene, D gene, clone size, CDR3 DNA, CDR3 protein. The D gene is left open where the match is weak. The size field is filled for only some rows; it gives once, few, many or a size class.

TRBV27	TRBJ1-1	.	once	TGTGCCAGCAGTCCACAGGGGAACACTGAAGCTTTCTTT	CASSPQGNTEAFF
TRBV28	TRBJ2-7	.	.	TGTGCCAGCAGCCCGCCCCTAGAATCCTACGAGCAGTACTTC	CASSPPLESYEQYF
TRBV30	TRBJ2-5	.	once	TGTGCCTGGAGTTGGGGACAAGAGACCCAGTACTTC	CAWSWGQETQYF
TRBV18	TRBJ1-6	.	few	TGTGCCAGCTCACCGGGAATGGAAAATTCACCCCTCCACTTT	CASSPGMENSPLHF
TRBV28	TRBJ2-7	.	.	TGTGCCAGCAGTTGGAGGGGGGGAGGCTCCTACGAGCAGTACTTC	CASSWRGGGSYEQYF
TRBV30	TRBJ2-2	.	few	TGTGCCTGGAGTGTGGGTGGCGGGGAGCTGTTTTTT	CAWSVGGGELFF
TRBV9	TRBJ2-7	.	.	TGTGCCAGCAGCGTAGGAAGCACAGGGTTCGAGCAGTACTTC	CASSVGSTGFEQYF
TRBV28	TRBJ1-1	.	.	TGTGCCAGCAGCCACTCGGGGCTGAACACTGAAGCTTTCTTT	CASSHSGLNTEAFF
TRBV5-8	TRBJ2-3	TRBD1	.	TGTGCCAGCAGGTACTTACAGGGGCCCTCAGCGGATACGCAGTATTTT	CASRYLQGPSADTQYF
TRBV11-2	TRBJ1-2	.	.	TGTGCCAGCAGCTTAGGGCTTGGCACTTTCTATGGCTACACCTTC	CASSLGLGTFYGYTF
TRBV7-6	TRBJ2-7	.	.	TGTGCCAGCAGCTTAGTGCCCCCAGAACCCTCCTACGAGCAGTACTTC	CASSLVPPEPSYEQYF
TRBV9	TRBJ2-5	.	.	TGTGCCAGCAGCCACAGGGAAGAGACCCAGTACTTC	CASSHREETQYF
TRBV2	TRBJ1-1	.	.	TGTGCCAGCAATCTTTTGACAGGAGGGAACACTGAAGCTTTCTTT	CASNLLTGGNTEAFF
TRBV6-6	TRBJ1-4	.	.	TGTGCCAGCACCCAATCAGTAGGGCTTAATGAAAAACTGTTTTTT	CASTQSVGLNEKLFF
TRBV27	TRBJ2-1	.	.	TGTGCCAGCAGTTTATTCGTCGGCAATGAGCAGTTCTTC	CASSLFVGNEQFF
TRBV7-9	TRBJ1-4	.	.	TGTGCCAGCAGCTCCCCCGGCAGAGATGAAAAACTGTTTTTT	CASSSPGRDEKLFF
TRBV6-5	TRBJ2-7	TRBD1	.	TGTGCCAGCAGTTACTCGGAGACAGGGGTTAGGGAGCAGTACTTC	CASSYSETGVREQYF
TRBV6-5	TRBJ2-1	.	.	TGTGCCAGCACCGAAGGGACGGCGGCCAATGAGCAGTTCTTC	CASTEGTAANEQFF
TRBV6-6	TRBJ2-7	.	once	TGTGCCAGCAGTTACTTAGGGGACGAGCAGTACTTC	CASSYLGDEQYF
TRBV7-2	TRBJ2-3	TRBD2	.	TGTGCCAGCAGCTACCCGGGACTAGCGGGGATAGATACGCAGTATTTT	CASSYPGLAGIDTQYF
TRBV6-1	TRBJ2-7	.	few	TGTGCCAGCAGAGACCAGGCGTACTTGAACGAGCAGTACTTC	CASRDQAYLNEQYF
TRBV19	TRBJ2-3	.	.	TGTGCCAGTAGTATGGCCGGGTTTGATACGCAGTATTTT	CASSMAGFDTQYF
TRBV6-1	TRBJ2-3	.	.	TGTGCCAGCAGAGAGTCCGGTACGCAGTATTTT	CASRESGTQYF
TRBV15	TRBJ2-5	.	.	TGTGCCACCAGCGGGGGGATAGGACAGCAAGAGACCCAGTACTTC	CATSGGIGQQETQYF
TRBV7-2	TRBJ1-2	.	.	TGTGCCAGCAGCTTTTTGGAAGTAGTCCTTCCCCCCTATGGCTACACCTTC	CASSFLEVVLPPYGYTF
TRBV27	TRBJ1-5	.	.	TGTGCCAGCAGTTTAGAGGGGAACAATCAGCCCCAGCATTTT	CASSLEGNNQPQHF
TRBV19	TRBJ2-1	.	.	TGTGCCAGTAGTGGTATCGGGGAGCAGTTCTTC	CASSGIGEQFF
TRBV7-7	TRBJ2-3	TRBD2	.	TGTGCCAGCAGCTTGACTAGCGGCCCCACAGATACGCAGTATTTT	CASSLTSGPTDTQYF
TRBV7-2	TRBJ2-1	.	once	TGTGCCAGCACCCCCGGGTGGGGCCGGGGGGAGCAGTTCTTC	CASTPGWGRGEQFF
TRBV27	TRBJ2-2	.	.	TGTGCCAGCAGGGGGAAAGGAGTCGGGGAGCTGTTTTTT	CASRGKGVGELFF
TRBV28	TRBJ1-1	.	.	TGTGCCAGCAGTTCAAAAGTTCGCACTGAAGCTTTCTTT	CASSSKVRTEAFF
TRBV29-1	TRBJ2-1	.	.	TGCAGCGCTGCGGACGATTTCAATGAGCAGTTCTTC	CSAADDFNEQFF
TRBV29-1	TRBJ1-3	TRBD1	few	TGCAGCGTCCTTACAGGGGCTGGAAACACCATATATTTT	CSVLTGAGNTIYF
TRBV14	TRBJ2-7	.	.	TGTGCCAGCAGCCAAGAAACAGTCTTCTACGAGCAGTACTTC	CASSQETVFYEQYF
TRBV7-6	TRBJ1-4	.	once	TGTGCCAGCAGCTTGGGGGTTAATGAAAAACTGTTTTTT	CASSLGVNEKLFF
TRBV7-8	TRBJ1-1	.	.	TGTGCCAGCAGCCACCTGGTGGGTGGAACCACTGAAGCTTTCTTT	CASSHLVGGTTEAFF
TRBV7-9	TRBJ2-1	.	.	TGTGCCAGCAGCCTAGGACTCAATGAGCAGTTCTTC	CASSLGLNEQFF
TRBV12-5	TRBJ2-5	TRBD2	.	TGTGCTAGTGCCGTTGGGGGGGGGCAAGAGACCCAGTACTTC	CASAVGGGQETQYF
TRBV27	TRBJ2-1	TRBD2	.	TGTGCCAGCAGGTCTAGCGGGGGGGCAAGTGAGCAGTTCTTC	CASRSSGGASEQFF
TRBV6-5	TRBJ2-2	TRBD1	.	TGTGCCAGCAGTTACCGGACAGGAGGCACCGGGGAGCTGTTTTTT	CASSYRTGGTGELFF
TRBV4-1	TRBJ2-7	.	.	TGCGCCAGCAGCCAAGGAACGATGACAGCCTCCTACGAGCAGTACTTC	CASSQGTMTASYEQYF
TRBV11-2	TRBJ2-1	.	.	TGTGCCAGCAGCTTTACAGCCTTCAACGAGCAGTTCTTC	CASSFTAFNEQFF
TRBV30	TRBJ1-2	TRBD1	.	TGTGCCTGGAGTGACACCGGGACAGGGATTTTCACCTTC	CAWSDTGTGIFTF
TRBV15	TRBJ1-5	.	.	TGTGCCACCAGCAACGGGCAGGAGCGACAGCCCCAGCATTTT	CATSNGQERQPQHF
TRBV19	TRBJ2-3	.	once	TGTGCCAGTAGTTCGCCGGGACCCCTGAGCACAGATACGCAGTATTTT	CASSSPGPLSTDTQYF
TRBV29-1	TRBJ1-1	.	.	TGCAGCGTTGGAAGGGTGGTAAACACTGAAGCTTTCTTT	CSVGRVVNTEAFF